The clone carrying this T cell receptor (beta chain) was seen more than once but under ten times. No antigen is known for it. The data were obtained in a study of naive and memory T cell subsets. Regarding the study as a whole: In CD4 and CD8 cells, diversity dropped from naive through EMRA. Between naive and memory subsets, TCR abundance power law exponents differed.

Per the germline V gene, CDR1 is DFQATT and CDR2 is SNEGSKA (reference sequence). The germline V and J ends were trimmed by 2 bases and 4 bases, with 6 bases remaining between them. This CDR3 is 11 amino acids long. Both TRBC1 and TRBC2 were covered by a beta constant-region primer of two equimolar oligonucleotides. Four rounds of PCR amplified the ligated cDNA using nested alpha and beta constant-region primers plus SP2. TCRdb reprocessed the UMI-ligation and nested PCR reads via MiXCR and lists one record per CDR3 protein. The sample lists over 25,000 distinct CDR3 sequences; roughly 20% were seen once.

The genes are TRBV20-1 and TRBJ2-7, with D uncertain. Input material: effector memory CD4+ T cells from blood. Subset noted: effector memory, CD45RA- CD27-. The sequence came from a human donor in good health. For the CDR3, the DNA is TGCAGTGCTAGATTGGGGTACGAGCAGTACTTC. Translated, it gives CSARLGYEQYF.